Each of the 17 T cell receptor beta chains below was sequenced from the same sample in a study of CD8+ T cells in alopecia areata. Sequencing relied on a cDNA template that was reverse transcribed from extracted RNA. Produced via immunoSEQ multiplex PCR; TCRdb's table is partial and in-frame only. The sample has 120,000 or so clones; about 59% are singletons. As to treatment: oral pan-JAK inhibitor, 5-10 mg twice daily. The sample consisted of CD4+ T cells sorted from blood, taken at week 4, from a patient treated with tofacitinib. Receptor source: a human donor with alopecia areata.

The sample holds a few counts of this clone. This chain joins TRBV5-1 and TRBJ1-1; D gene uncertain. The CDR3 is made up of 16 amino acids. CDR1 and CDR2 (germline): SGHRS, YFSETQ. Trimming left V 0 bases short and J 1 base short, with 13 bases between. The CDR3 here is CASSLDARIRNTEAFF. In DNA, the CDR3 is TGCGCCAGCAGCTTGGATGCCAGGATTAGGAACACTGAAGCTTTCTTT. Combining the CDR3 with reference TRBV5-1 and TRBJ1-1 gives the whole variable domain KAGVTQTPRYLIKTRGQQVTLSCSPISGHRSVSWYQQTPGQGLQFLFEYFSETQRNKGNFPGRFSGRQFSNSRSEMNVSTLELGDSALYLCASSLDARIRNTEAFFGQGTRLTVV.

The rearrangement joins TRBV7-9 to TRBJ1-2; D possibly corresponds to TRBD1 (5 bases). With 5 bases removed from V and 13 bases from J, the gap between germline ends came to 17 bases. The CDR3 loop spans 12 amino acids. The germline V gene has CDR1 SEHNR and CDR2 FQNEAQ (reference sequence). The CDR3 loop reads CASSQQRDGITF. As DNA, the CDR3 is TGTGCCAGCAGCCAACAAAGGGACGGGATCACCTTC.

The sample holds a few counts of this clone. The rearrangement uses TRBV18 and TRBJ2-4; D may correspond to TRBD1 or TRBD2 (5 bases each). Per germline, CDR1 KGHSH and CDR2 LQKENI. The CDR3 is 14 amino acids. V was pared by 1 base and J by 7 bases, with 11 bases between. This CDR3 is CASSPLRELNIQYF. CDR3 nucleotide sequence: TGTGCCAGCTCACCACTCAGGGAGTTGAACATTCAGTACTTC.

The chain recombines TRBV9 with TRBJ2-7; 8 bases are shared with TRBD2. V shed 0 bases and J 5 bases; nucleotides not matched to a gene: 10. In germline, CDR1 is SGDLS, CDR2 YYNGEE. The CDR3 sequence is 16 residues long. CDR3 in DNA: TGTGCCAGCAGCGTAGCGACTCCGGGACTAGGAGACGAGCAGTACTTC. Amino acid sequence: CASSVATPGLGDEQYF.

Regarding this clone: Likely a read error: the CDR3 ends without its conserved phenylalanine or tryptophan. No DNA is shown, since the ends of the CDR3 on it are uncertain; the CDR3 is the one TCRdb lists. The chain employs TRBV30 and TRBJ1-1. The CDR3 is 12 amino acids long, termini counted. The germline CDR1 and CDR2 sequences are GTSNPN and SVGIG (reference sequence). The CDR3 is CAGRNSAGRTFC.

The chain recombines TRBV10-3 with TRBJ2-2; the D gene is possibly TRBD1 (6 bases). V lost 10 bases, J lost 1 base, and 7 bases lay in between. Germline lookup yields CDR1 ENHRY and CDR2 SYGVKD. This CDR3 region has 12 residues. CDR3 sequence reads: CATGQNTGELFF. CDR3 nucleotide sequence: TGTGCCACGGGACAGAACACCGGGGAGCTGTTTTTT.

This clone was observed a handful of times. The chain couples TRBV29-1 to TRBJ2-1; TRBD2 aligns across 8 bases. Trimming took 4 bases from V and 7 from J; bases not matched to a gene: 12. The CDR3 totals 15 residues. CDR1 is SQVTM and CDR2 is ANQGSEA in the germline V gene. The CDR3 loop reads CSVGFSGGHWNEQFF. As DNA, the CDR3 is TGCAGCGTTGGGTTTTCGGGGGGGCACTGGAATGAGCAGTTCTTC.

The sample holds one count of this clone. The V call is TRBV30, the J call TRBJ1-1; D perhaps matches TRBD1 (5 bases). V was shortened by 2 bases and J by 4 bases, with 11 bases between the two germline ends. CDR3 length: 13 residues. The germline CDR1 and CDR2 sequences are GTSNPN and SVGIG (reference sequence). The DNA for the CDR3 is TGTGCCTGGAGTAGGCCGGGGGTCACTGAAGCTTTCTTT. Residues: CAWSRPGVTEAFF.

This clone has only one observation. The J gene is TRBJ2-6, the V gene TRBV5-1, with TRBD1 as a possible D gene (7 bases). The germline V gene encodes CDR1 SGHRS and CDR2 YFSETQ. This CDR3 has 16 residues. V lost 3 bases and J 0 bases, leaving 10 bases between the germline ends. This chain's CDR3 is CASSWGDSSGANVLTF. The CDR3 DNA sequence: TGCGCCAGCAGCTGGGGGGACAGCTCTGGGGCCAACGTCCTGACTTTC.

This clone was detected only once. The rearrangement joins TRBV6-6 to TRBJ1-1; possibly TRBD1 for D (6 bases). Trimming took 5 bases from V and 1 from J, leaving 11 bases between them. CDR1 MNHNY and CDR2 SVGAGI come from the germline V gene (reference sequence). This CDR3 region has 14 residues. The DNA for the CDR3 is TGTGCCAGCAGTCCATTGACAGGGAACACTGAAGCTTTCTTT. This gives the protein CASSPLTGNTEAFF.

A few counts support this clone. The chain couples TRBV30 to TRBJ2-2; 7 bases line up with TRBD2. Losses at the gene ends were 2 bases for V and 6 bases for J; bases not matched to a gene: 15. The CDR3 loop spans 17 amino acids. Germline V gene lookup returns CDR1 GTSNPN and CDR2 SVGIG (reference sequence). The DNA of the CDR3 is TGTGCCTGGAGTCCTTTCGTAGGGACTACCATTGCCGGGGAGCTGTTTTTT. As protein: CAWSPFVGTTIAGELFF.

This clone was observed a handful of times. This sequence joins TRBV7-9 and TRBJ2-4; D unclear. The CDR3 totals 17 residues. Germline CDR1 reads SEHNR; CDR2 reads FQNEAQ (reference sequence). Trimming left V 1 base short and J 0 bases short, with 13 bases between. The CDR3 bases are TGTGCCAGCAGCTTAGGCCTTTCTTCGGTAGCCAAAAACATTCAGTACTTC. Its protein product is CASSLGLSSVAKNIQYF.

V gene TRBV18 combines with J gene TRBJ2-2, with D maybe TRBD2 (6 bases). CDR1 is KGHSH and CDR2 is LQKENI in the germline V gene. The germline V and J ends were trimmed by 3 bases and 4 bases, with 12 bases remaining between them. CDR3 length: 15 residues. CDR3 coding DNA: TGTGCCAGCTCACCGGGACTCGAACTCACCGGGGAGCTGTTTTTT. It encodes CASSPGLELTGELFF.

CDR3 sequence reads: CASSFGQGRAAFF. For the CDR3, the DNA is TGTGCCAGCAGTTTCGGGCAGGGGCGTGCAGCTTTCTTT. This rearrangement joins TRBV27 to TRBJ1-1, with D possibly TRBD1 on 6 matching bases. CDR1 is MNHEY and CDR2 is SMNVEV in the germline V gene (reference sequence). The CDR3 is 13 amino acids. V shed 3 bases and J shed 10 bases, with 15 bases lying between them.

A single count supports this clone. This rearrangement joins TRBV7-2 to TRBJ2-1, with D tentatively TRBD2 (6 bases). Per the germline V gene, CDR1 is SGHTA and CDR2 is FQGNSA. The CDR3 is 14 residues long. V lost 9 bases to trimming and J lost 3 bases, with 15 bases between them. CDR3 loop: CASNRDSLYNEQFF. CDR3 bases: TGTGCCAGTAATAGGGACTCCCTCTACAATGAGCAGTTCTTC.

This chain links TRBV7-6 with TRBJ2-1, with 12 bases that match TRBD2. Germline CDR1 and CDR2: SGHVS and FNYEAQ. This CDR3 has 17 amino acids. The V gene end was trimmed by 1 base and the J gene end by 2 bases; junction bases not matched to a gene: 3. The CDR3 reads CASSLEASGGAYNEQFF. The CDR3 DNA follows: TGTGCCAGCAGCTTAGAGGCTAGCGGGGGGGCCTACAATGAGCAGTTCTTC. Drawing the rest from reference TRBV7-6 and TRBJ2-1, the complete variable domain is GAGVSQSPRYKVTKRGQDVALRCDPISGHVSLYWYRQALGQGPEFLTYFNYEAQQDKSGLPNDRFSAERPEGSISTLTIQRTEQRDSAMYRCASSLEASGGAYNEQFFGPGTRLTVL.

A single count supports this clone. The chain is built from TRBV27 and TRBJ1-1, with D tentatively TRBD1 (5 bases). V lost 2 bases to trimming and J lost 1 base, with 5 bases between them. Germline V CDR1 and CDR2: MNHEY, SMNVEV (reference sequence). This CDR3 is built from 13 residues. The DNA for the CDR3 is TGTGCCAGCAGTTTAACAGGGAACACTGAAGCTTTCTTT. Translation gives CASSLTGNTEAFF.